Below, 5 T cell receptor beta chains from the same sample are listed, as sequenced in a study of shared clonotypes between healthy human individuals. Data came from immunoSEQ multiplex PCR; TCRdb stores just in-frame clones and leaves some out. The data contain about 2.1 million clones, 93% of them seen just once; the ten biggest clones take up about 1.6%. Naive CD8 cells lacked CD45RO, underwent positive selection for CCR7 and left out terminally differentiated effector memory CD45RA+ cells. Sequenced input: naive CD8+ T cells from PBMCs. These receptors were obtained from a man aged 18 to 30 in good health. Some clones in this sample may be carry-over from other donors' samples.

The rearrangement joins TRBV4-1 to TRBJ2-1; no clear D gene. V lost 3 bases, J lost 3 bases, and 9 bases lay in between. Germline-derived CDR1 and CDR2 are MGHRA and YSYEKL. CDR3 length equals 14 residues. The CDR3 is CASSHVSLYNEQFF. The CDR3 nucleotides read TGCGCCAGCAGCCACGTCAGTCTCTACAATGAGCAGTTCTTC.

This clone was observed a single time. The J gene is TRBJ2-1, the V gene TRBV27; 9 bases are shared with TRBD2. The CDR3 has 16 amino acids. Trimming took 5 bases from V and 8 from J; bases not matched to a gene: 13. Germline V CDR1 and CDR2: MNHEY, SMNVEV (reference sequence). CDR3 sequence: CASSPRGGREIDEQFF. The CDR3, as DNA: TGTGCCAGCAGTCCGCGGGGGGGACGAGAGATCGATGAGCAGTTCTTC.

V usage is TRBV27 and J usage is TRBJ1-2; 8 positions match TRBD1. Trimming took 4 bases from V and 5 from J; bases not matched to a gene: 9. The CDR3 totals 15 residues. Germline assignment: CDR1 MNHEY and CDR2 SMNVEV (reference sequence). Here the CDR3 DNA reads TGTGCCAGCAGTTATCGGACAGGGTCGGTTTATGGCTACACCTTC. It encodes CASSYRTGSVYGYTF.

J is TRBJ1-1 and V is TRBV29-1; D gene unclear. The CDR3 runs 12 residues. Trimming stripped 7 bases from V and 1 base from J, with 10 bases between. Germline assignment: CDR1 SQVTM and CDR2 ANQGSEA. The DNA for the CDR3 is TGCAGCGCAAGGGCCCAGAACACTGAAGCTTTCTTT. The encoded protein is CSARAQNTEAFF. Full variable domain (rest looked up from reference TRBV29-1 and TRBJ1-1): SAVISQKPSRDICQRGTSLTIQCQVDSQVTMMFWYRQQPGQSLTLIATANQGSEATYESGFVIDKFPISRPNLTFSTLTVSNMSPEDSSIYLCSARAQNTEAFFGQGTRLTVV.

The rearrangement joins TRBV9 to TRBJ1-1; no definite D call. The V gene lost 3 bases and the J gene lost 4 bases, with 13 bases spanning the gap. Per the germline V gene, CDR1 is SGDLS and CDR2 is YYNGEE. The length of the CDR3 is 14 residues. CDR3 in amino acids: CASSGSQRSTEAFF. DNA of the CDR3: TGTGCCAGCAGCGGGAGTCAGAGGAGCACTGAAGCTTTCTTT.